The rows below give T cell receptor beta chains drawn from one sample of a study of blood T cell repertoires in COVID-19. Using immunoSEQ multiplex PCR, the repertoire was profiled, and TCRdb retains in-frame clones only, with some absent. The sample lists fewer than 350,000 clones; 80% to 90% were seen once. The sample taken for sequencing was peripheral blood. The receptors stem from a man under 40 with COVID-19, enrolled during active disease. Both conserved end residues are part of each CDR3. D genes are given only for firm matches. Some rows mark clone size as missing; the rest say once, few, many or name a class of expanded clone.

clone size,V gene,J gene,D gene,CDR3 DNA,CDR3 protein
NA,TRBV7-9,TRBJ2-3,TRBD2,TGTGCCAGCAGCTTATGGGTGACTAGCGAATCAGATACGCAGTATTTT,CASSLWVTSESDTQYF
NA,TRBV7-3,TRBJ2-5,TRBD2,TGTGCCAGCAGCCGTAGCGGGAGAGTGGGGAAAGAGACCCAGTACTTC,CASSRSGRVGKETQYF
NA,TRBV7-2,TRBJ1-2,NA,TGTGCCAGCAGCTTAGATGAAGCGCGCTATGGCTACACCTTC,CASSLDEARYGYTF
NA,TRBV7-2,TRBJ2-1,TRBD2,TGTGCCAGCAGCTTAGGGACTAGCGGGAGAGTTAATGAGCAGTTCTTC,CASSLGTSGRVNEQFF
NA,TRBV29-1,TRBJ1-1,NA,TGCAGCGTGGAGACAGCTTCGCACACTGAAGCTTTCTTT,CSVETASHTEAFF
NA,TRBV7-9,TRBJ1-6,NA,TGTGCCAGCAGCTTAACGGCAGGGCTTCCCTCTACTAATTCACCCCTCCACTTT,CASSLTAGLPSTNSPLHF
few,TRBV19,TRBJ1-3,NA,TGTGCCAGTAAGTCCTCCAGTGCCTCTGGAAACACCATATATTTT,CASKSSSASGNTIYF
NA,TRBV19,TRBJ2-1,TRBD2,TGTGCCAGTAAAAGAGCGGGAACCTACAATGAGCAGTTCTTC,CASKRAGTYNEQFF
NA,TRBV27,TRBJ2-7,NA,TGTGCCAGCAGTCTGGGACAAACCTACGAGCAGTACTTC,CASSLGQTYEQYF
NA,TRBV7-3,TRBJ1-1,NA,TGTGCCAGCAGCTTGGGAGGGACAACTGAAGCTTTCTTT,CASSLGGTTEAFF
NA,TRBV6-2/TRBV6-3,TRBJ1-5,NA,TGTGCCAGCAGCCCCGACAGGTTCCCCTTCAATCAGCCCCAGCATTTT,CASSPDRFPFNQPQHF
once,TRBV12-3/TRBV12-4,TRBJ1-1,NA,TGTGCCAGCGGGGGGGCTTTCTTT,CASGGAFF
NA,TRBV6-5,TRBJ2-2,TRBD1,TGTGCCACCAAGGACAGGGGTGACACCGGGGAGCTGTTTTTT,CATKDRGDTGELFF
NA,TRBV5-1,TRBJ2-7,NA,TGCGCCAGCAGAAAGGACAACTACGAGCAGTACTTC,CASRKDNYEQYF
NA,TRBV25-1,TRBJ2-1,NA,TGTGCCAGCAGTGAATATGGGAGCTACAATGAGCAGTTCTTC,CASSEYGSYNEQFF
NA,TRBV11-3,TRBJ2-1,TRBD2,TGTGCCAGCAGCATGACTAGCGGGAGCTCGAGTGAGCAGTTCTTC,CASSMTSGSSSEQFF
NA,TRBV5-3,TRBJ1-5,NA,TGTGCCAGAAGCCCCTGCGCCAGGCGGGATCAGCCCCAGCATTTT,CARSPCARRDQPQHF
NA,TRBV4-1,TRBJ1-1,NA,TGCGCCAGCAGCCAAGGGTCCGCAGGGAACACTGAAGCTTTCTTT,CASSQGSAGNTEAFF
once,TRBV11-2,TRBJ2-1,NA,TGTGCCAGCAGAACGGGGGGCCCCTACAATGAGCAGTTCTTC,CASRTGGPYNEQFF
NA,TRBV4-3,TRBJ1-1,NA,TGCGCCAGCAGCCAGGTCAGGGGCACTGAAGCTTTCTTT,CASSQVRGTEAFF
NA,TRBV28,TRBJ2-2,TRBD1,TGTGCCAGCAGTTTTCCCCGGACAGGGGTGTGGGCCGGGGAGCTGTTTTTT,CASSFPRTGVWAGELFF
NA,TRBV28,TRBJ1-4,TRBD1,TGTGCCAGCAGTTCTGCCGGGACAGGGGGCTCACCTGGTGAAAAACTGTTTTTT,CASSSAGTGGSPGEKLFF
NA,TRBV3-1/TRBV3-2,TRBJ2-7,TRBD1,TGTGCCAGCAGCCGAGTCCCAAACAGGGGAATCCCCCTAGGATACGAGCAGTACTTC,CASSRVPNRGIPLGYEQYF
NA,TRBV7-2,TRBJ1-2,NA,TGTGCCAGCAGCTTAGGGTACAGGGTGGATGGCTACACCTTC,CASSLGYRVDGYTF
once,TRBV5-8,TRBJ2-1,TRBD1,TGTGCCAGCAGCCCCCCCAGGGCAGGGACAGGCGGGTTCTTC,CASSPPRAGTGGFF
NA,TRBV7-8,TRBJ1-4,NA,TGTGCCAGCAGCCTTTTCGGGTGGACTAATGAAAAACTGTTTTTT,CASSLFGWTNEKLFF
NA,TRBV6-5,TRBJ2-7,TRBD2,TGTGCCAGCATTAGGACTAGCGGGAGCTACGAGCAGTACTTC,CASIRTSGSYEQYF
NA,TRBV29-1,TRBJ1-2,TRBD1,TGCAGCGTTGGCTTTTCTCCGGCCCAGGGGGTAAACTATGGCTACACCTTC,CSVGFSPAQGVNYGYTF
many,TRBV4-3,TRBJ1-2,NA,TGCGCCAGCAGCCAAGATATCGTATCTCCCCAGGCCTTCTATGGCTACACCTTC,CASSQDIVSPQAFYGYTF
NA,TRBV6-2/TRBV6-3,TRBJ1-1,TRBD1,TGTGCCAGCAGTTACCGTACCATAACCGGGACAGGGGACACTGAAGCTTTCTTT,CASSYRTITGTGDTEAFF
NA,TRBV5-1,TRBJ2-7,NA,TGCGCCAGCAGCTTGGCTAATCCCCCCTACGAGCAGTACTTC,CASSLANPPYEQYF
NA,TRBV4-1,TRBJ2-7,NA,TGCGCCAGCAGCCAAGATTGGGCAGGGTCGTCCCGCTACGAGCAGTACTTC,CASSQDWAGSSRYEQYF
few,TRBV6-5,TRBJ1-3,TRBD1,TGTGCCAGCAGTTACTCGGGACAGGGGAACACCATATATTTT,CASSYSGQGNTIYF
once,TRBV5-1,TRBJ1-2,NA,TGCGCTACTCAAATTACGGGGGGCAGCCCCAGCTACACCTTC,CATQITGGSPSYTF
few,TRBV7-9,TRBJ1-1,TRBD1,TGTGCCAGCAGCTTAGGGGGACAGGGAAGAGAGAACACTGAAGCTTTCTTT,CASSLGGQGRENTEAFF
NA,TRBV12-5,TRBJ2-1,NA,TGTGCTAGTGGTTTTGGGAGCTCCTACAATGAGCAGTTCTTC,CASGFGSSYNEQFF
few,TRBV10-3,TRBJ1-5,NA,TGTGCCATCAGTGGCGACATTGGGAATCAGCCCCAGCATTTT,CAISGDIGNQPQHF
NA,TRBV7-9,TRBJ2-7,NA,TGTGCCAGCAGCTTGAACAGGGATTCCCACGAGCAGTACTTC,CASSLNRDSHEQYF
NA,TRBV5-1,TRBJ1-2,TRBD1,TGCGCCAGCAGCGTGGGACAGAACTATGGCTACACCTTC,CASSVGQNYGYTF
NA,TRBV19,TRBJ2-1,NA,TGTGCCAGTAGTCACATCTACAATGAGCAGTTCTTC,CASSHIYNEQFF
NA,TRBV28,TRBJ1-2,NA,TGTGCCAGCAGTTCCCCGGGATTCTATGGCTACACCTTC,CASSSPGFYGYTF
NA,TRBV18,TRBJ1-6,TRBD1,TGTGCCAGCTCTCGAGGACAGGGGTCGAGCTCCTATAATTCACCCCTCCACTTT,CASSRGQGSSSYNSPLHF
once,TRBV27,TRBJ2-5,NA,TGTGCCAGCAGTCCGTCGACAGCCTTAATGGGCGAGACCCAGTACTTC,CASSPSTALMGETQYF
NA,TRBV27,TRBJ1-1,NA,TGTGCCAGCAGTTTATCGGCCGTGGGGAGGACTGAAGCTTTCTTT,CASSLSAVGRTEAFF
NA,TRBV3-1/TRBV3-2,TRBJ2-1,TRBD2,TGTGCCAGCAGGGGAGGGAACAATGAGCAGTTCTTC,CASRGGNNEQFF
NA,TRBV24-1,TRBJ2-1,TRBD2,TGTGCCACCAGTGGCGGTAGCGGGAGTCCCATAGGCAATGAGCAGTTCTTC,CATSGGSGSPIGNEQFF
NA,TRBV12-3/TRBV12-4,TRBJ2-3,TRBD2,TGTGCCAGCGGGCGGGGGGGCGGAGCTACGCAGTATTTT,CASGRGGGATQYF
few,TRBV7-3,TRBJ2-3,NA,TGTGCCAGCAGCTTTGGGCTCGGACTTCCTCCCACAGATACGCAGTATTTT,CASSFGLGLPPTDTQYF
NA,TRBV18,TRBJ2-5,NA,TGTGCCAGCTCCCCGGGTGGAAGCGGCCAAGAGACCCAGTACTTC,CASSPGGSGQETQYF
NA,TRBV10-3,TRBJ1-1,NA,TGTGCCATCAGTGAGGGACAGCAGAACACTGAAGCTTTCTTT,CAISEGQQNTEAFF
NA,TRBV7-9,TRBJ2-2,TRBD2,TGTGCCAGCAGGCAAACCGGACTAGCCTGGGGCACCGGGGAGCTGTTTTTT,CASRQTGLAWGTGELFF
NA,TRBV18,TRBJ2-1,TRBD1,TGTGCCAGCTCACCAGCGACAGGGAACAATGAGCAGTTCTTC,CASSPATGNNEQFF
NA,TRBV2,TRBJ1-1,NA,TGTGCCAGCAGAAGAGGGAACACTGAAGCTTTCTTT,CASRRGNTEAFF
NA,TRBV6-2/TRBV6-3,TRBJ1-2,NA,TGTGCCAGCAGTCCAGGGGAATTACTGGGCTATGGCTACACCTTC,CASSPGELLGYGYTF
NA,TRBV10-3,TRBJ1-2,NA,TGTGCCATCAGTGGCGTATCGATTCCTAACTATGGCTACACCTTC,CAISGVSIPNYGYTF
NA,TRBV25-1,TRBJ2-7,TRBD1,TGTGCCAGCAAGGGACAGGGGGCCTACGAGCAGTACTTC,CASKGQGAYEQYF
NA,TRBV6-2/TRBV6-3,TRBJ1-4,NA,TGTGCCAGCAGCCTAAACGGAGGGGTACTGTTTTTT,CASSLNGGVLFF
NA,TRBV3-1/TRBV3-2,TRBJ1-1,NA,TGTGCCAGCACCAGGGGAGAAGAAGCTTTCTTT,CASTRGEEAFF
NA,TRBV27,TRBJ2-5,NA,TGTGCCAGCAGGGGGCTCGTGGTTGGCTTGGGTGAGACCCAGTACTTC,CASRGLVVGLGETQYF